This T cell receptor beta chain was recovered during a study of blood T cell repertoires in COVID-19. Per the germline V gene, CDR1 is ENHRY and CDR2 is SYGVKD. There are 16 residues in the CDR3. V lost 3 bases, J lost 8 bases, and 8 bases stayed unmatched. The data were produced by immunoSEQ multiplex PCR, yet TCRdb's version contains in-frame clones alone and is incomplete. This repertoire shows over 95,000 clones, around 85% found once; its top ten account for approximately 15%. The chain employs TRBV10-3 and TRBJ2-1; 12 bases line up with TRBD2. The source material was peripheral blood. This receptor was taken from a woman between 55 and 75 years old with acute or convalescent COVID-19. CDR3 region: CAISDVRLAGGHEQFF. The CDR3 DNA sequence: TGTGCCATCAGTGATGTCCGCCTAGCGGGGGGGCATGAGCAGTTCTTC.